This T cell receptor beta chain was sequenced for a study of identical twins (TCRdb year 2016). With respect to the entire study: The study deep-sequenced TCR alpha and beta repertoires from monozygotic twins, unrelated adults of various ages and cord blood to test whether fetal clonotypes persist. Replicate twin experiments were performed at different times using different library preparation protocols to rule out contamination.

Points on this clonotype: Its specific antigen is unknown. Per-nucleotide qualities are absent, and no much larger clonotype sits a single base away.

All donors were healthy Caucasians. The twin cohort consisted of three pairs of female monozygotic twins, all aged 18 to 29 years. Miltenyi CD45RO+ enrichment and human naive T-cell isolation kits were used to isolate memory (CD45RO+) and naive T cells from PBMC. Library creation used 5' RACE. The listed sequencing device is Illumina HiSeq 2000. Template switching introduced a universal primer binding site; the final cDNA contained a unique molecular identifier, enabling accurate counting of TCR cDNA molecules. Specific primers in the conserved constant-segment region were used to synthesize first-strand cDNA for TCR alpha and beta chains. Each cDNA library was double barcoded, with a SMART-Mk sample barcode plus Illumina barcodes, to control for contamination. Two successive PCR steps introduced TruSeq adapter sequences along with Illumina sample barcodes. TCR alpha and beta cDNA libraries were sequenced on the Illumina HiSeq platform with custom primers. The published analysis was carried out like this. Unique molecular identifiers were extracted from raw reads with MiGEC, and CDR3 positions were determined with MiXCR. For each individual, recombination models were inferred using an EM algorithm with the repgenHMM and IGoR tools. The analysis of shared clonotypes was done with the tcR package in R, with sharing normalized by the product of cloneset sizes. To study raw recombination without the effects of thymic and clonal selection, out-of-frame nonproductive sequences were analyzed. TCRdb reran the public reads through fastp at Q25 and MiXCR, keeping productive beta chains. Each CDR3 protein appears once, grouped with its most common genes and DNA. TCRdb, not the authors, supplied the V and J calls. This sample comprises hundreds of thousands of distinct CDR3 sequences, roughly 7.5% of them detected only once. The ten most abundant clones make up just under 2% of the sample.

The germline V end is reduced by 1 base and the J end by 0 bases; junction bases left unmatched: 4. The CDR3, from cysteine to phenylalanine, totals 16 residues. The kept DNA is CDR3 alone, 48 bases in frame from the first base. The CDR1 and CDR2 encoded by the germline V gene are SGHTA and FQGNSA. General findings and caveats noted by the study authors: Recombination models systematically underestimated out-of-frame TCR alpha sharing in monozygotic twins but agreed with sharing between unrelated individuals. Zero-insertion analyses could be partly confounded by invariant T cells such as MAIT and iNKT, although diverse VJ usage argued against such confounding for most clonotypes. Abundant cord blood beta clonotypes carried fewer insertions; young adult naive repertoires showed a weaker similar trend, while memory repertoires showed none. Because the same donors could not be followed over many years, the conclusions depended on cross-sectional statistical analysis. A weaker excess of twin sharing was found in beta out-of-frame sequences because the signal-to-noise ratio was lowered by fewer shared sequences. Compared with coincidental sharing between unrelated individuals, out-of-frame TCR alpha sequences shared between twins had an excess of sequences with low generation probability.

This sample was also put to use in a study of yellow fever vaccine responses in identical twins. As the second study states: According to the authors, in identical twins the way T cells responded to vaccination appeared partly convergent and partly personalized. Focusing on identical twins, the study followed the T cell clones that responded to the vaccine, and did so with precision.

Material: memory (CD45RO+) T cells sorted from blood. The intended sense of this specimen's cell subset or site label: CD45RO+ enriched T cells. The V and J genes are TRBV7-2 and TRBJ2-3, with 7 bases aligning to TRBD2. The sequence derives from a woman younger than 30 in good health. The nucleotide sequence reads TGTGCCAGCAGCTTAGGACCGGGAGGTAGCACAGATACGCAGTATTTT. Its protein is CASSLGPGGSTDTQYF.